The rows below give T cell receptor beta chains drawn from one sample of a study of T cells in Graves' hyperthyroidism and ophthalmopathy. Using its own MiXCR run on the multiplex PCR reads, TCRdb lists one record per CDR3 protein. Of 300,000 or so distinct CDR3 sequences in the sample, approximately 18% were seen once. The sample consisted of blood. The receptor set was obtained from a woman aged 45 to 65 with Graves' hyperthyroidism. The CDR3 runs from the conserved cysteine through the conserved F or W. A D gene is named only where the DNA matches it firmly. Size values are once, few and many counts, or a class for expanded clones, and some rows have none.

DNA: TGTGCCAGCAGCTTAAAGGGGGCGCGGCAGCCCCAGCATTTT; CDR3: CASSLKGARQPQHF; J: TRBJ1-5; size: once; V: TRBV7-9; D: TRBD1
DNA: TGTGCCAGCAGCGTAGGACTAGCGGGTTACAATGAGCAGTTCTTC; CDR3: CASSVGLAGYNEQFF; J: TRBJ2-1; size: few; V: TRBV9; D: TRBD2
DNA: TGTGCCAGCAGTTACACCTCTGGGGCCAACGTCCTGACTTTC; CDR3: CASSYTSGANVLTF; J: TRBJ2-6; size: -; V: TRBV6-2/TRBV6-3; D: -
DNA: TGTGCCAGCAGGCTTGGGGGTCGCGGCACCGGGGAGCTGTTTTTT; CDR3: CASRLGGRGTGELFF; J: TRBJ2-2; size: -; V: TRBV28; D: -
DNA: TGCAGTGCTAGAGATGGACTAGCGGGAGGGGGCAAGCATGAGCAGTTCTTC; CDR3: CSARDGLAGGGKHEQFF; J: TRBJ2-1; size: -; V: TRBV20-1; D: TRBD2
DNA: TGTGCCAGCAGTTTGACTGGGACTAGCTATGAGCAGTTCTTC; CDR3: CASSLTGTSYEQFF; J: TRBJ2-1; size: -; V: TRBV28; D: TRBD2
DNA: TGTGCCAGCAGTTACGACAGGGGGTCTGGGGCCAACGTCCTGACTTTC; CDR3: CASSYDRGSGANVLTF; J: TRBJ2-6; size: -; V: TRBV6-5; D: TRBD1
DNA: TGTGCCATCAGTTCGACGCGGGAGACCCAGTACTTC; CDR3: CAISSTRETQYF; J: TRBJ2-5; size: once; V: TRBV10-3; D: -
DNA: TGTGCCAGCAGAGCAGGGGGGAGAGTCCAAGAGACCCAGTACTTC; CDR3: CASRAGGRVQETQYF; J: TRBJ2-5; size: many; V: TRBV12-3/TRBV12-4; D: -
DNA: TGTGCCAGCAGCCCATACAGACCTAACTATGGCTACACCTTC; CDR3: CASSPYRPNYGYTF; J: TRBJ1-2; size: many; V: TRBV7-2; D: -
DNA: TGTGCCAGCAGCCCTACCGGCCATGAGCAGTTCTTC; CDR3: CASSPTGHEQFF; J: TRBJ2-1; size: few; V: TRBV7-2; D: -
DNA: TGTGCCAGCAGCTTCGGACTAGCGGGATACAATGAGCAGTTCTTC; CDR3: CASSFGLAGYNEQFF; J: TRBJ2-1; size: many; V: TRBV11-2; D: TRBD2
DNA: TGTGCTAGTGGTTTGGTGGAGGGTCGGTGGCCCCAGCATTTT; CDR3: CASGLVEGRWPQHF; J: TRBJ1-5; size: few; V: TRBV12-5; D: -
DNA: TGTGCCAGCAGCCAAGTCTGGCGCCAGAACACCGGGGAGCTGTTTTTT; CDR3: CASSQVWRQNTGELFF; J: TRBJ2-2; size: many; V: TRBV3-1; D: -
DNA: TGTGCCAGCAGCTTGGGGGTTATGCGGGAGACCCAGTACTTC; CDR3: CASSLGVMRETQYF; J: TRBJ2-5; size: many; V: TRBV11-2; D: -
DNA: TGTGCCAGCAGCGTAGGGTCAGCCTTCAACTATGGCTACACCTTC; CDR3: CASSVGSAFNYGYTF; J: TRBJ1-2; size: many; V: TRBV9; D: -
DNA: TGTGCCAGCAGTGAACACCAATTGAACACTGAAGCTTTCTTT; CDR3: CASSEHQLNTEAFF; J: TRBJ1-1; size: many; V: TRBV28; D: -
DNA: TGCGCCAGCAGCCAAGGTTCGGTCCAAGAGACCCAGTACTTC; CDR3: CASSQGSVQETQYF; J: TRBJ2-5; size: -; V: TRBV4-1; D: -
DNA: TGTGCCAGCAGTTTAAGGGGTATAAACACTGAAGCTTTCTTT; CDR3: CASSLRGINTEAFF; J: TRBJ1-1; size: many; V: TRBV12-3/TRBV12-4; D: -
DNA: TGTGCCAGCAGCCAAGATTTACGGAGCTCCTACGAGCAGTACTTC; CDR3: CASSQDLRSSYEQYF; J: TRBJ2-7; size: -; V: TRBV3-1; D: -
DNA: TGCAGCGCCCGGGGCGGGAGTAAGAATGAGCAGTTCTTC; CDR3: CSARGGSKNEQFF; J: TRBJ2-1; size: -; V: TRBV29-1; D: TRBD2
DNA: TGCGCCAGCAGTATGCAGTTGAACACTGAAGCTTTCTTT; CDR3: CASSMQLNTEAFF; J: TRBJ1-1; size: few; V: TRBV5-1; D: -
DNA: TGCGCCAGCGGGGGAACAGGGTCGAGAGAAAAACTGTTTTTT; CDR3: CASGGTGSREKLFF; J: TRBJ1-4; size: many; V: TRBV5-1; D: -
DNA: TGTGCCAGCGGCGGGCTAGCGGGGCCCTCGATTCAGTACTTC; CDR3: CASGGLAGPSIQYF; J: TRBJ2-4; size: -; V: TRBV11-3; D: TRBD2
DNA: TGCAGTGCTAGAGATTCCTCCCGCATTGAAGCTTTCTTT; CDR3: CSARDSSRIEAFF; J: TRBJ1-1; size: -; V: TRBV20-1; D: -